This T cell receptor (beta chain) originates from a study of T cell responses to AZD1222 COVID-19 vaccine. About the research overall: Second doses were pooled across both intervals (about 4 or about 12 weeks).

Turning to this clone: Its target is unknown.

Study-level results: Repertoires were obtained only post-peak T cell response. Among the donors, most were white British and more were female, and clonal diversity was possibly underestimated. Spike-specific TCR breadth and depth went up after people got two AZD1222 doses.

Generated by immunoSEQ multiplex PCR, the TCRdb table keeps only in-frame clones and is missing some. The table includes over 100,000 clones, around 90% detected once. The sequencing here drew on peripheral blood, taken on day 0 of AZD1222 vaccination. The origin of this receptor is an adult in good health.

CDR3 amino acids: CASSEVPGASYGYTF. The CDR3 DNA follows: TGTGCCAGCAGTGAAGTACCAGGGGCGTCCTATGGCTACACCTTC. The V gene is TRBV2, the J gene TRBJ1-2; D perhaps matches TRBD1 (6 bases). The CDR3 runs 15 residues. The V end lost 1 base, the J end lost 4 bases, and 13 bases lay between the germline ends. The V gene's germline CDR1 is SNHLY and CDR2 FYNNEI.